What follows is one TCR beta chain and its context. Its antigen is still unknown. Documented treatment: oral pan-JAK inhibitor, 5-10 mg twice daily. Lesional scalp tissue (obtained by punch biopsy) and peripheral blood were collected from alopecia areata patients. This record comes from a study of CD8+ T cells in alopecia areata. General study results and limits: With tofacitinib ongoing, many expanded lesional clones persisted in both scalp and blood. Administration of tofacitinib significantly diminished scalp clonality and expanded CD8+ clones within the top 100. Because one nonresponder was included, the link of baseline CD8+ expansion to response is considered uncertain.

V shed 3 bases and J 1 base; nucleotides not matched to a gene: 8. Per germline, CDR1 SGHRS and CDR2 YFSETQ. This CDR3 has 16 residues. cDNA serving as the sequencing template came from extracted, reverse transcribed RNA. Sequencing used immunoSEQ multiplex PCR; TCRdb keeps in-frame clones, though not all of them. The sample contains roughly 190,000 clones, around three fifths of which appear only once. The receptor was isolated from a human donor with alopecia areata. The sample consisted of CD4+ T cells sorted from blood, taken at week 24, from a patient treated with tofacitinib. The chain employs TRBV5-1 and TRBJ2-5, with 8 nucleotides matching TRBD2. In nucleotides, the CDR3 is TGCGCCAGCAGCTCGACTAGCGTCCGCCTCCAAGAGACCCAGTACTTC. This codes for CASSSTSVRLQETQYF.